This T cell receptor beta chain was captured in a study of blood T cell repertoires in COVID-19. The wider study: Researchers got acute and convalescent COVID-19 samples from the United States, Italy and Spain. The analysed material was cDNA or gDNA that came from T cells, B-cell-depleted T cells, or PBMCs.

In the authors' workflow: How many nucleated cells were present was estimated from reference gene primer amplification. Produced via immunoSEQ multiplex PCR; TCRdb's table is partial and in-frame only. The DNA was the basis for D and trimming; V, J and clone size are from that table. The data contain 9,000 to 10,000 clones, roughly 79% of them singletons. This sequence originates from a human donor in a cohort sampled during active COVID-19. Sequencing input: peripheral blood.

CDR3 bases: TGTGCCAGCAGCGTGACAGTTCAGGGGAGTCCCCTCCACTTT. This gives the protein CASSVTVQGSPLHF. The chain is built from TRBV9 and TRBJ1-6; the D gene is possibly TRBD1 (6 bases). CDR3 size: 14 residues. The V and J ends lost 2 bases and 13 bases respectively, with 16 bases between them. Germline CDR1 and CDR2: SGDLS and YYNGEE. The full variable domain, with the rest looked up from reference TRBV9 and TRBJ1-6, is DSGVTQTPKHLITATGQRVTLRCSPRSGDLSVYWYQQSLDQGLQFLIQYYNGEERAKGNILERFSAQQFPDLHSELNLSSLELGDSALYFCASSVTVQGSPLHFGNGTRLTVT.